This T cell receptor beta chain was retrieved from a study of control samples from healthy donors and cancer patients. This table comes from immunoSEQ multiplex PCR, and its TCRdb copy is limited to in-frame clones, with some not included. The repertoire holds about 69,000 clones, with around 92% as singletons. Germline values: CDR1 SGDLS, CDR2 YYNGEE. J lost 0 bases, V lost 4 bases, and 12 bases had no gene match. This CDR3 comprises 17 residues. This clone was counted a single time. The source material was PBMCs. The chain is built from TRBV9 and TRBJ1-1; the match to TRBD1 covers 7 bases. The sequence came from a man in his 60s with lung cancer. The CDR3 reads CASSPEDRLAMNTEAFF. Written as DNA, the CDR3 is TGTGCCAGCAGCCCAGAGGACAGGCTGGCCATGAACACTGAAGCTTTCTTT.